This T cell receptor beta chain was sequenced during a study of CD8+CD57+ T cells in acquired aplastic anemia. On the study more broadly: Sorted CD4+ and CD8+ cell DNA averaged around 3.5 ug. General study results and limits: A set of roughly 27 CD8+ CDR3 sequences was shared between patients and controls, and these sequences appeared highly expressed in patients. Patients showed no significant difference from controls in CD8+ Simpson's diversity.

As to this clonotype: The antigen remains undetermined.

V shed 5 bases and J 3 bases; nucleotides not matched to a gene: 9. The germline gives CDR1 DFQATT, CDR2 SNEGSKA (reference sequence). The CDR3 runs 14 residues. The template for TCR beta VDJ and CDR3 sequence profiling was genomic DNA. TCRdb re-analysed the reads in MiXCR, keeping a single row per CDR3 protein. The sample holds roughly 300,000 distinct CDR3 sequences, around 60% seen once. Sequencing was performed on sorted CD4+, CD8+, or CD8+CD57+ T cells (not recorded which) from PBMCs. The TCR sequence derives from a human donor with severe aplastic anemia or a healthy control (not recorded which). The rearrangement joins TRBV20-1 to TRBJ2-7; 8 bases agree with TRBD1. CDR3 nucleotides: TGCAGTGCTGCCTCAGACAGGGGCATCTACGAGCAGTACTTC. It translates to CSAASDRGIYEQYF.